These 9 T cell receptor beta chains share one sample of origin, sequenced in a study of T cells after yellow fever vaccination. TCRdb redid the calling of the 5' RACE reads with MiXCR, one entry per CDR3 protein. This table holds approximately 120,000 distinct CDR3 sequences, 13% to 15% found once. The sample in question was CD8+ T cells sorted from PBMCs, obtained 5 days after the yellow fever booster vaccination. Receptors originate from a man between 18 and 35 years old who received the YFV17D yellow fever vaccine.

This clonotype was found a few times. The J gene is TRBJ1-1, the V gene TRBV5-1; D gene ambiguous. V shed 2 bases and J shed 11 bases, with 10 bases lying between them. CDR1 is SGHRS, CDR2 YFSETQ, per germline. CDR3 size: 11 residues. CDR3 in DNA: TGCGCCAGCAGCTTAGCATCGGGGGCTTTCTTT. Encoded protein: CASSLASGAFF.

This clonotype was found many times. The chain uses TRBV5-1 and TRBJ2-7; tentatively, D is TRBD2 (6 bases). Per germline, CDR1 SGHRS and CDR2 YFSETQ. This CDR3 has 14 amino acids. The V end was cut by 0 bases, the J end by 6 bases, with 13 bases between. The CDR3 loop is CASSLASETSEQYF. CDR3 DNA sequence: TGCGCCAGCAGCTTGGCCAGTGAGACTAGCGAGCAGTACTTC.

V and J are TRBV4-3 and TRBJ1-1; weak D call: TRBD1 (5 bases). The CDR3 runs to 14 residues. Per the germline V gene, CDR1 is LGHNA and CDR2 is YSLEER. V shed 4 bases and J shed 0 bases, with 9 bases lying between them. This CDR3 reads CASSPGTVNTEAFF. The CDR3 DNA is TGCGCCAGCAGCCCCGGGACGGTGAACACTGAAGCTTTCTTT.

CDR3 region: CASSPRVGYNEQFF. DNA of the CDR3: TGCGCCAGCAGTCCTAGGGTGGGTTACAATGAGCAGTTCTTC. The rearrangement uses TRBV23-1 and TRBJ2-1; D is unclear. TRBV23-1 has ORF status, its function being uncertain. V dropped 4 bases and J dropped 4 bases, with 11 bases sitting between them. This CDR3 comprises 14 residues.

The chain recombines TRBV7-6 with TRBJ2-3, with D possibly TRBD1 on 6 matching bases. V was shortened by 1 base and J by 4 bases, with 18 bases between the two germline ends. Germline assignment: CDR1 SGHVS and CDR2 FNYEAQ. This CDR3 has 17 amino acids. The chain's CDR3 is CASSLGPGDSFADTQYF. The CDR3 bases are TGTGCCAGCAGCTTAGGGCCAGGGGATAGTTTTGCAGATACGCAGTATTTT.

This clonotype was seen a few times. The V and J genes are TRBV20-1 and TRBJ2-7; D not resolved. The CDR3 has 16 amino acids. Trimming left V 2 bases short and J 5 bases short, with 22 bases between. CDR1 and CDR2 (germline): DFQATT, SNEGSKA (reference sequence). CDR3 DNA sequence: TGCAGTGCTAGAAGCTCCGCGACGGTGAGATTGAACGAGCAGTACTTC. Its protein is CSARSSATVRLNEQYF.

V usage is TRBV5-1 and J usage is TRBJ2-1, with 9 nucleotides matching TRBD1. Germline V gives CDR1 SGHRS, CDR2 YFSETQ. CDR3 length equals 18 residues. Trimming removed 4 bases from V and 4 bases from J; junction bases left unmatched: 15. The CDR3 is CASSRTGARGLGYNEQFF. The DNA of the CDR3 is TGCGCCAGCAGCCGGACAGGGGCGCGGGGTCTAGGGTACAATGAGCAGTTCTTC.

The chain recombines TRBV29-1 with TRBJ1-1; no reliable D call. Trimming cost V 4 bases and J 1 base, with 7 bases left between them. Germline loops: CDR1 SQVTM, CDR2 ANQGSEA. This CDR3 is built from 12 residues. The CDR3 bases are TGCAGCGTTGGTTTGGGGAACACTGAAGCTTTCTTT. Its translation is CSVGLGNTEAFF. Using reference TRBV29-1 and TRBJ1-1 for the parts outside the CDR3, the full variable domain is SAVISQKPSRDICQRGTSLTIQCQVDSQVTMMFWYRQQPGQSLTLIATANQGSEATYESGFVIDKFPISRPNLTFSTLTVSNMSPEDSSIYLCSVGLGNTEAFFGQGTRLTVV.

The sample holds a few counts of this clonotype. The rearrangement uses TRBV28 and TRBJ2-7, with D perhaps being TRBD1 or TRBD2 (6 bases each). This CDR3 region has 15 residues. Germline values: CDR1 MDHEN, CDR2 SYDVKM. V lost 6 bases and J lost 4, with 19 bases in between. CDR3: CASRPGHREPYEQYF. The DNA for the CDR3 is TGTGCCAGCAGGCCGGGACATCGGGAGCCTTACGAGCAGTACTTC.